These 4 T cell receptor beta chains originate from one sample sequenced in a study of T cell changes during pregnancy in multiple sclerosis. Produced via immunoSEQ multiplex PCR; TCRdb's table is partial and in-frame only. The sample lists about 94,000 clones, roughly 93% seen once, with 0.7% to 1% in the top ten. The sample consisted of peripheral blood, taken in the third trimester of pregnancy. These receptors originate from a female donor with multiple sclerosis, enrolled in a pregnancy study.

The V gene is TRBV10-2, the J gene TRBJ2-1; TRBD2 matches 12 bases. The J segment lost 2 bases and the V segment lost 6 bases, leaving 2 bases of the junction unmatched. The CDR3 runs to 15 residues. In germline, CDR1 is WSHSY, CDR2 SAAADI. The CDR3 DNA sequence: TGCGCCAGCAGGGGACTAGCGGGTGCCTACAATGAGCAGTTCTTC. Its protein is CASRGLAGAYNEQFF.

The rearrangement joins TRBV10-1 to TRBJ2-7; tentatively, D is TRBD1 (6 bases). Trimming removed 3 bases at V and 2 bases at J, with 14 bases between. The V gene's germline CDR1 is WNHNN and CDR2 SYGVQD (reference sequence). The CDR3 loop spans 15 amino acids. CDR3 sequence (DNA): TGCGCCAGCAGTGACTATACAGGGATAACCTACGAGCAGTACTTC. Encoded protein: CASSDYTGITYEQYF.

V is TRBV9 and J is TRBJ2-1; TRBD2 might be the D (6 bases). The CDR3 runs 14 residues. Deletions cut 4 bases from V and 10 bases from J, with 18 bases between. Germline assignment: CDR1 SGDLS and CDR2 YYNGEE. The CDR3 here is CASSPTYGSGEQFF. CDR3 bases: TGTGCCAGCAGCCCGACGTACGGGAGCGGAGAGCAGTTCTTC.

Only one count was recorded for this clone. V usage is TRBV6-5 and J usage is TRBJ2-1; 8 nucleotides match TRBD2. V lost 6 bases and J lost 7; bases outside the gene matches: 2. The CDR3 is made up of 12 amino acids. CDR1 and CDR2 (germline): MNHEY, SVGAGI. CDR3 loop: CASSRLANEQFF. Written as DNA, the CDR3 is TGTGCCAGCAGCCGACTAGCGAATGAGCAGTTCTTC.